This TCR beta chain stems from a study of cytomegalovirus exposure and HLA in healthy donors. Broader study findings: The study flagged about 160 TCR beta chains as cytomegalovirus-associated.

Amplification used 60 Vbeta primers and 13 Jbeta primers. Using immunoSEQ multiplex PCR, the repertoire was profiled, and TCRdb retains in-frame clones only, with some absent. The sample includes 200,000 or so clones, roughly 80% seen only once; the top ten take approximately 0.4%. This clone appeared a few times. Its target is not known. The CDR3 extends over 13 amino acids. Losses at the gene ends were 3 bases for V and 10 bases for J; bases not matched to a gene: 8. Germline CDR1 is MNHEY and CDR2 is SMNVEV (reference sequence). Material: PBMCs. This chain links TRBV27 with TRBJ1-1; 7 bases map to TRBD1. The receptor was isolated from a male donor in good health and CMV-seropositive. This CDR3 reads CASSFGSRDRAFF. CDR3 DNA: TGTGCCAGCAGTTTCGGGAGCCGGGACAGAGCTTTCTTT.